This is a list of T cell receptor beta chains from one sample in a study of Graves' ophthalmopathy and Graves' hyperthyroidism. TCRdb reprocessed the multiplex PCR reads with MiXCR, giving one entry per CDR3 protein. The data show about 550,000 distinct CDR3 sequences, approximately 37% seen once. The sample was peripheral blood or thyroid tissue (not recorded which). The source is an adult man with Graves' hyperthyroidism. Both conserved end residues are part of each CDR3. D genes are given only for firm matches. Some rows mark clone size as missing; the rest say once, few, many or name a class of expanded clone.

TRBJ2-2,TRBV7-9,.,many,CASSLEQAGELFF,TGTGCCAGCAGCTTAGAACAGGCCGGGGAGCTGTTTTTT
TRBJ1-1,TRBV4-1,.,many,CASSQVGGRLEAFF,TGCGCCAGCAGCCAAGTAGGTGGGCGCCTTGAAGCTTTCTTT
TRBJ1-2,TRBV10-3,TRBD1,.,CASSASGGYGYTF,TGTGCCAGCAGTGCGTCAGGGGGGTATGGCTACACCTTC
TRBJ2-2,TRBV7-2,.,few,CASSDFSGELFF,TGTGCCAGCAGTGACTTCAGCGGGGAGCTGTTTTTT
TRBJ1-2,TRBV6-5,.,few,CASSYSYPDTNYGYTF,TGTGCCAGCAGTTACTCATATCCGGACACTAACTATGGCTACACCTTC
TRBJ2-5,TRBV20-1,.,.,CSARVEQWTQYF,TGCAGTGCTAGAGTGGAACAGTGGACCCAGTACTTC
TRBJ2-7,TRBV14,.,many,CASSQAPYEQYF,TGTGCCAGCAGCCAAGCTCCCTACGAGCAGTACTTC
TRBJ2-5,TRBV7-3,TRBD1,many,CASSLRTGRTETQYF,TGTGCCAGCAGCCTCAGGACAGGGAGGACAGAGACCCAGTACTTC
TRBJ2-7,TRBV20-1,.,many,CSARDTVYEQYF,TGCAGTGCTAGAGATACGGTCTACGAGCAGTACTTC
TRBJ2-5,TRBV15,.,many,CATSRDQVYGTQYF,TGTGCCACCAGCAGAGATCAGGTGTACGGGACCCAGTACTTC
TRBJ1-6,TRBV29-1,.,many,CSVAGDSYNSPLHF,TGCAGCGTTGCCGGGGACTCCTATAATTCACCCCTCCACTTT
TRBJ1-5,TRBV19,.,.,CASSIDRITTQHF,TGTGCCAGTAGTATAGACCGGATAACGACCCAGCATTTT
TRBJ1-3,TRBV29-1,.,.,CSVLGLAGGNTIYF,TGCAGCGTTCTGGGACTAGCGGGGGGAAACACCATATATTTT
TRBJ1-5,TRBV6-5,.,few,CASSPTGLIYSNQPQHF,TGTGCCAGCAGTCCGACCGGACTGATCTATAGCAATCAGCCCCAGCATTTT
TRBJ2-7,TRBV30,.,few,CAWSDPEGGSDEQYF,TGTGCCTGGAGCGACCCCGAGGGGGGGTCCGACGAGCAGTACTTC
TRBJ1-1,TRBV6-6,.,many,CASNQRVGRENTEAFF,TGTGCCAGCAATCAGCGCGTGGGCAGGGAGAACACTGAAGCTTTCTTT
TRBJ1-2,TRBV18,TRBD1,.,CASSQNDRAGGYTF,TGTGCCAGCTCACAAAACGACAGGGCAGGAGGCTACACCTTC